The text below deals with one T cell receptor beta chain. The antigen remains unidentified. Sequencing was performed with immunoSEQ multiplex PCR; in TCRdb, only in-frame clones are kept and a portion is missing. This table holds tens of thousands of clones, just under 95% found once. The sample originates from a study of OX40 agonist ivuxolimab in advanced cancers. Whole-study results and caveats: Partial responders treated at 0.1-3.0 mg/kg exhibited clonal expansion among the lowest measured.

V dropped 0 bases and J dropped 8; count of bases not matched to a gene: 13. In germline, CDR1 is SGHDN, CDR2 FVKESK. The length of the CDR3 is 17 residues. The material was CD4+ or CD8+ T cells sorted from blood, obtained in a trial of the OX40 agonist ivuxolimab. V gene TRBV14 combines with J gene TRBJ2-1; 7 bases agree with TRBD2. The source of this sequence is an adult with an advanced solid tumor such as melanoma, head and neck, liver or kidney cancer. The CDR3 nucleotides read TGTGCCAGCAGCCAAGACGTGGGAGGCGGGAGAGGTGATGAGCAGTTCTTC. It specifies CASSQDVGGGRGDEQFF.